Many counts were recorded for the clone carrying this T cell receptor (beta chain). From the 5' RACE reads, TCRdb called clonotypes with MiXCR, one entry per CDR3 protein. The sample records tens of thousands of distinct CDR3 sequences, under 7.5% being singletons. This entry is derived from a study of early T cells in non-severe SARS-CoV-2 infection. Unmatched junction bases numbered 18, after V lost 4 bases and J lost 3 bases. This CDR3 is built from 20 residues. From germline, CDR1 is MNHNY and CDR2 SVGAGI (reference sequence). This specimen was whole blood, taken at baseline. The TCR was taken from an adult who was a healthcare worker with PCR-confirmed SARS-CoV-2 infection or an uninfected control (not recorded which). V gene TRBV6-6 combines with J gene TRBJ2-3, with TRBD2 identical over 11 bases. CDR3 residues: CASSWPSGTSGKGRTDTQYF. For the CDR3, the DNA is TGTGCCAGCAGTTGGCCATCCGGGACTAGCGGAAAGGGGAGGACAGATACGCAGTATTTT.